This TCR beta chain was identified during a study of T cells after somatic rescue of genetic block. This CDR3 is 14 amino acids long. Germline-derived CDR1 and CDR2 are MDHEN and SYDVKM. The V end lost 11 bases, the J end lost 2 bases, and 19 bases lay between the germline ends. Produced via immunoSEQ multiplex PCR; TCRdb's table is partial and in-frame only. The sample yields tens of thousands of clones, about 87% seen once. Sequencing was performed on peripheral blood mononuclear cells (PBMCs). The chain links TRBV28 to TRBJ2-7, with D possibly matching TRBD2 (5 bases). The clonotype was recovered from a woman aged 18-35 years. The CDR3 loop is CAASGSPTAYEQYF. CDR3 in DNA: TGTGCCGCCTCGGGGTCGCCAACCGCCTACGAGCAGTACTTC. The full variable domain, in which reference TRBV28 and TRBJ2-7 provide the parts outside the CDR3, is DVKVTQSSRYLVKRTGEKVFLECVQDMDHENMFWYRQDPGLGLRLIYFSYDVKMKEKGDIPEGYSVSREKKERFSLILESASTNQTSMYLCAASGSPTAYEQYFGPGTRLTVT.